What follows are 21 T cell receptor beta chains derived from one specimen sequenced in a study of cytomegalovirus exposure and HLA in healthy donors. PCR amplification relied on 60 Vbeta primers (plus 13 Jbeta primers). Some clones are missing from TCRdb's copy, which holds only in-frame ones; the method was immunoSEQ multiplex PCR. The data show over 95,000 clones, more than 70% seen once. The sequenced material came from PBMCs. The receptors shown here come from a female donor in good health and CMV-seronegative.

V and J are TRBV9 and TRBJ1-1; D remains ambiguous. Germline CDR1 and CDR2: SGDLS and YYNGEE. The ends were cut back, 0 bases at V and 3 bases at J, with 6 bases in the middle. CDR3 length equals 13 residues. The CDR3 protein is CASSVAGYTEAFF. The DNA of the CDR3 is TGTGCCAGCAGCGTAGCGGGTTACACTGAAGCTTTCTTT.

This rearrangement joins TRBV6-5 to TRBJ1-3, with D perhaps TRBD1 (5 bases). Germline lookup yields CDR1 MNHEY and CDR2 SVGAGI. V lost 7 bases, J lost 2 bases, and 12 bases lay in between. The CDR3 is 14 amino acids. As DNA, the CDR3 is TGTGCCAGCAAACCCAGACAGACTGGAAACACCATATATTTT. The encoded protein is CASKPRQTGNTIYF.

This chain connects TRBV5-1 to TRBJ2-7, with D possibly matching TRBD1 (5 bases). The CDR3 runs 12 residues. V was pared by 6 bases and J by 3 bases, with 10 bases between. Germline V gene sequence: CDR1 SGHRS, CDR2 YFSETQ. CDR3 sequence: CASTNQGYEQYF. The CDR3 nucleotides are TGCGCCAGCACCAACCAGGGCTACGAGCAGTACTTC. Variable domain in full (rest from reference TRBV5-1 and TRBJ2-7): KAGVTQTPRYLIKTRGQQVTLSCSPISGHRSVSWYQQTPGQGLQFLFEYFSETQRNKGNFPGRFSGRQFSNSRSEMNVSTLELGDSALYLCASTNQGYEQYFGPGTRLTVT.

This chain joins TRBV28 and TRBJ1-1; no clear D. Germline lookup yields CDR1 MDHEN and CDR2 SYDVKM. CDR3 length equals 12 residues. V gave up 8 bases and J gave up 3 bases, with 10 bases separating them. CDR3 sequence (DNA): TGTGCCAGCTCCTGGGCCTACACTGAAGCTTTCTTT. Amino acid sequence: CASSWAYTEAFF. Supplemented by reference TRBV28 and TRBJ1-1, the full variable domain reads DVKVTQSSRYLVKRTGEKVFLECVQDMDHENMFWYRQDPGLGLRLIYFSYDVKMKEKGDIPEGYSVSREKKERFSLILESASTNQTSMYLCASSWAYTEAFFGQGTRLTVV.

This chain links TRBV19 with TRBJ1-4, with 9 bases that match TRBD1. The CDR3 is 15 amino acids. Trimming removed 3 bases from V and 7 bases from J; junction bases left unmatched: 6. Germline CDR1 LNHDA, CDR2 SQIVND (reference sequence). The CDR3: CASSMGQGFIEKLFF. DNA of the CDR3: TGTGCCAGTAGTATGGGACAGGGCTTTATTGAAAAACTGTTTTTT.

This clone was seen just once. V and J are TRBV28 and TRBJ2-7, with 9 bases identical to TRBD1. With 2 bases clipped from V and 2 bases from J, the junction kept 13 bases outside the gene matches. Per the germline V gene, CDR1 is MDHEN and CDR2 is SYDVKM. The CDR3 covers 18 residues. The DNA of the CDR3 is TGTGCCAGCAGTTTACCGGGACAGGGTCTAGTAGCGCCCTACGAGCAGTACTTC. It specifies CASSLPGQGLVAPYEQYF.

The genes are TRBV7-2 and TRBJ2-5; TRBD2 aligns across 7 bases. CDR3 length: 16 amino acids. Germline trimming cut 2 bases from V and 5 bases from J; bases unmatched to any gene: 11. Germline-derived CDR1 and CDR2 are SGHTA and FQGNSA. CDR3 coding DNA: TGTGCCAGCAGCTTAAGGACTTCGGGGGGTCGGGAGACCCAGTACTTC. It specifies CASSLRTSGGRETQYF.

V and J are TRBV2 and TRBJ1-4; no reliable D call. The CDR3 is 14 residues long. Germline CDR1 and CDR2: SNHLY and FYNNEI. V was shortened by 6 bases and J by 0 bases, with 8 bases between the two germline ends. CDR3 residues: CASSEHSTNEKLFF. The CDR3 DNA reads as TGTGCCAGCAGCGAGCATTCAACTAATGAAAAACTGTTTTTT.

This sequence joins TRBV30 and TRBJ2-1; 8 nucleotides match TRBD2. The CDR3 consists of 15 residues. V dropped 0 bases and J dropped 12; count of bases not matched to a gene: 13. Germline loops: CDR1 GTSNPN, CDR2 SVGIG (reference sequence). CDR3 loop: CAWSVGEGLAGGQFF. As DNA, the CDR3 is TGTGCCTGGAGTGTAGGGGAAGGACTAGCCGGGGGGCAGTTCTTC.

This rearrangement joins TRBV7-9 to TRBJ2-5; tentative D call: TRBD1 (6 bases). The CDR3 is made up of 15 amino acids. V lost 4 bases to trimming and J lost 4 bases, with 16 bases between them. Looked up from germline, CDR1 is SEHNR and CDR2 is FQNEAQ (reference sequence). The CDR3 DNA follows: TGTGCCAGCAGCTCTGCCCGAGGGGGTCGAGAGACCCAGTACTTC. Its protein product is CASSSARGGRETQYF.

This clone was detected a few times. V and J are TRBV5-1 and TRBJ1-2; D remains ambiguous. Trimming stripped 4 bases from V and 8 bases from J, with 18 bases between. CDR1 and CDR2 from the germline V gene are SGHRS and YFSETQ. The CDR3 has 14 residues. CDR3 DNA sequence: TGCGCCAGCAGCGCCCCTGGAGGGATGGAGGGCTACACCTTC. Translating it yields CASSAPGGMEGYTF.

The chain combines TRBV19 with TRBJ2-4, with 9 positions matching TRBD2. Trimming took 3 bases from V and 4 from J; bases not matched to a gene: 4. The V gene's germline CDR1 is LNHDA and CDR2 SQIVND (reference sequence). CDR3 length equals 15 residues. The CDR3, as DNA: TGTGCCAGTAGTATGACTAGCGGTCTAAAAAACATTCAGTACTTC. Translation: CASSMTSGLKNIQYF.

Only one count was recorded for this clone. The chain's CDR3 is CASSYDILNQPQHF. CDR3 nucleotide sequence: TGTGCCAGCAGTTACGACATCTTAAATCAGCCCCAGCATTTT. J is TRBJ1-5 and V is TRBV6-6; D ambiguous. Germline assignment: CDR1 MNHNY and CDR2 SVGAGI (reference sequence). There are 14 residues in the CDR3. V was clipped by 2 bases and J by 4 bases, with 9 bases between them.

As concerns this clone: The germline gene is not matched at one end of the junction; a read error may be the cause. The chain uses TRBV11-2 and TRBJ1-4; D uncertain. Per the germline V gene, CDR1 is SGHAT and CDR2 is FQNNGV. This CDR3 has 15 residues. The DNA of the CDR3 is TGTGCCAGCAGCTTAGAGGGCCGGGAAGGTGAAAAATTGTTTTTT. Its translation: CASSLEGREGEKLFF.

The CDR3 DNA reads TGTGCCAGCAGTTACTCCTCGGGGGGGGACTATGGCTACACCTTC. It specifies CASSYSSGGDYGYTF. The chain carries TRBV6-6 and TRBJ1-2; tentative D call: TRBD1 (5 bases). The length of the CDR3 is 15 residues. Deletions cut 0 bases from V and 3 bases from J, with 11 bases between. From germline, CDR1 is MNHNY and CDR2 SVGAGI (reference sequence).

V is TRBV27 and J is TRBJ1-5; D ambiguous. With 1 base removed from V and 6 bases from J, the gap between germline ends came to 13 bases. The CDR3 covers 15 residues. The germline gives CDR1 MNHEY, CDR2 SMNVEV (reference sequence). The CDR3 DNA sequence: TGTGCCAGCAGTTTATTTTCCGGCAGGTCTCAGCCCCAGCATTTT. Protein: CASSLFSGRSQPQHF.

In this sample, this clone turned up a few times. The CDR3 loop is CASSLLPGGMQDTQYF. In DNA, the CDR3 is TGTGCCAGCAGCTTACTTCCGGGGGGAATGCAGGATACGCAGTATTTT. The rearrangement uses TRBV7-3 and TRBJ2-3; 7 bases are a match to TRBD2. With V trimmed by 2 bases and J by 6 bases, 11 bases remained unmatched. CDR3 size: 16 residues. The germline CDR1 and CDR2 sequences are SGHTA and FQGTGA.

V and J are TRBV29-1 and TRBJ2-5; a weak D match, TRBD2 (5 bases). The CDR3 contains 11 residues. Germline lookup yields CDR1 SQVTM and CDR2 ANQGSEA. Trimming stripped 3 bases from V and 5 bases from J, with 7 bases between. The CDR3 DNA reads TGCAGCGTTGACCCGGGGGAGACCCAGTACTTC. It codes for CSVDPGETQYF.

The genes are TRBV13 and TRBJ1-3; no clear D gene. This CDR3 comprises 16 residues. Between the trimmed V and J ends, which lost 2 bases and 2 bases, there was a span of 13 bases. Germline V CDR1 and CDR2: PRHDT, FYEKMQ (reference sequence). This CDR3 is CASSLWADTAGNTIYF. CDR3 bases: TGTGCCAGCAGCTTATGGGCCGACACCGCTGGAAACACCATATATTTT.

This chain joins TRBV19 and TRBJ2-3; D is undetermined. This CDR3 is built from 12 residues. With 10 bases removed from V and 2 bases from J, the gap between germline ends came to 10 bases. Germline CDR1 reads LNHDA; CDR2 reads SQIVND (reference sequence). CDR3 nucleotides: TGTGCCACCCACAGTTCCACAGATACGCAGTATTTT. It codes for CATHSSTDTQYF.

The chain uses TRBV5-1 and TRBJ2-3; D remains unclear. This CDR3 spans 13 amino acids. Trimming pared 3 bases from V and 10 bases from J, leaving 15 bases between. Germline loops: CDR1 SGHRS, CDR2 YFSETQ. CDR3 protein: CASSSVPEDPQYF. The CDR3, as DNA: TGCGCCAGCAGCTCGGTTCCCGAGGATCCGCAGTATTTT.